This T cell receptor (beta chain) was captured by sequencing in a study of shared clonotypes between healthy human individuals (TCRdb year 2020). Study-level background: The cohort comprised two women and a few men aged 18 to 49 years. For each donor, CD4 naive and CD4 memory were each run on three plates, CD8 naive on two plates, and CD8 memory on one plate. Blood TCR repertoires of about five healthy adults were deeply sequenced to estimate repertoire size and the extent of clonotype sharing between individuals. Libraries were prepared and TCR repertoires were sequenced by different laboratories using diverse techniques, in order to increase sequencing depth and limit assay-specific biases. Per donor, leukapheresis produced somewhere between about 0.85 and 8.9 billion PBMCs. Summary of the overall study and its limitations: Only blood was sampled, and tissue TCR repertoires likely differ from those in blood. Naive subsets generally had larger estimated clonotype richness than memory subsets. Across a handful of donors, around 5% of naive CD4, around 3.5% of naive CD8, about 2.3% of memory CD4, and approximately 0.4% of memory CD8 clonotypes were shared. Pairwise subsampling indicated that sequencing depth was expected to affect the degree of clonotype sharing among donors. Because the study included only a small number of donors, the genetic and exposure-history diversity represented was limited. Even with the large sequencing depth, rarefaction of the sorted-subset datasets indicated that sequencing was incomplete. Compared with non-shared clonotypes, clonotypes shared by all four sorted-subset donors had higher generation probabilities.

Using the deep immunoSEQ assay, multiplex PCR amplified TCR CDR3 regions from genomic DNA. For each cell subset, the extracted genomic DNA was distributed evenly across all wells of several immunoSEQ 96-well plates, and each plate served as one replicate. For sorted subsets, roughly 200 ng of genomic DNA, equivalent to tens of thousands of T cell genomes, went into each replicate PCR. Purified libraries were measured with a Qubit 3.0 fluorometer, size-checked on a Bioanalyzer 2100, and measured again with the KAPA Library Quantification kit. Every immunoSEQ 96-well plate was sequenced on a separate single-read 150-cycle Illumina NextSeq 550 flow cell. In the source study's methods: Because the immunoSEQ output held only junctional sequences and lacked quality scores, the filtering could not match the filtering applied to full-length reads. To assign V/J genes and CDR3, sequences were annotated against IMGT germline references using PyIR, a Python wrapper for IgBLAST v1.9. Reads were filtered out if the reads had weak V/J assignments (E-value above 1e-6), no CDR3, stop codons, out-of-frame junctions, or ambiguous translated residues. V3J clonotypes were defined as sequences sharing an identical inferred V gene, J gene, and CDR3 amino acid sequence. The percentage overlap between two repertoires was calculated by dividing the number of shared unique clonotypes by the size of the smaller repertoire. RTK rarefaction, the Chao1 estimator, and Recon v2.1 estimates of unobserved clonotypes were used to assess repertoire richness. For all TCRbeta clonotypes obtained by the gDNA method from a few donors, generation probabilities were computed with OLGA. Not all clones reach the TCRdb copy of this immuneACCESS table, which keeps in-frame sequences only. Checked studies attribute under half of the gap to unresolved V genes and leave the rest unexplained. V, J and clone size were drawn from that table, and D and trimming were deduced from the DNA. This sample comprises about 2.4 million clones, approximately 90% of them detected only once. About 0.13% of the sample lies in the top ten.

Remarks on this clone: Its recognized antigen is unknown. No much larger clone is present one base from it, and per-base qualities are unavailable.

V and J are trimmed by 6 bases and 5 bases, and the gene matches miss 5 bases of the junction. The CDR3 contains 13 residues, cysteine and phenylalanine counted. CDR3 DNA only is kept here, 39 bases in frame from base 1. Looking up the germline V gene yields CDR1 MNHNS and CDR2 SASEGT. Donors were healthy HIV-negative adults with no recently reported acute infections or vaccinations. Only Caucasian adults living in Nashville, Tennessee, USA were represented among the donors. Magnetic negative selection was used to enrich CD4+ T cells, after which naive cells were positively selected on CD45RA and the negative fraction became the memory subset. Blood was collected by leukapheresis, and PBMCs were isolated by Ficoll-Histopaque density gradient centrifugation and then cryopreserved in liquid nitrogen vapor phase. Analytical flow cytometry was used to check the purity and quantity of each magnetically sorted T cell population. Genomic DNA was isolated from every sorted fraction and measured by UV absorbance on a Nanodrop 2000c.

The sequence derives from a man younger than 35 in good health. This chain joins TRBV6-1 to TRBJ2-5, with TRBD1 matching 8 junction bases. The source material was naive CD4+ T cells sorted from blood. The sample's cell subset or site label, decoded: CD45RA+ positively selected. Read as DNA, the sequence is TGTGCCAGCAGGCGGACAGGGTGGGAGACCCAGTACTTC. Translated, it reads CASRRTGWETQYF.